These 6 T cell receptor beta chains share one sample of origin, sequenced in a study of T cell responses to AZD1222 COVID-19 vaccine. The table came from immunoSEQ multiplex PCR; TCRdb's copy has only in-frame clones and leaves some out. The data show 150,000 to 200,000 clones, with more than 80% seen just once and 4.3% held by the top ten. Sequenced material: peripheral blood, taken 28 days after the second dose of the MenACWY control vaccine. These receptors were collected from an adult who received the MenACWY meningococcal vaccine as a control.

V gene TRBV29-1 combines with J gene TRBJ1-2, with 11 bases identical to TRBD1. The CDR3 consists of 12 residues. After removal of 4 bases from V and 8 bases from J, the junction contained 3 bases not matched to a gene. The germline CDR1 and CDR2 sequences are SQVTM and ANQGSEA. CDR3 amino acids: CSVARTGGGYTF. The DNA of the CDR3 is TGCAGCGTTGCCAGGACAGGGGGCGGCTACACCTTC.

In this sample, this clone turned up a few times. The gene calls are TRBV6-6 and TRBJ1-1; maybe TRBD1 (6 bases). The CDR3 runs 14 residues. V lost 5 bases, J lost 2 bases, and 12 bases lay in between. Germline CDR1 is MNHNY and CDR2 is SVGAGI (reference sequence). CDR3 nucleotide sequence: TGTGCCAGCAGTCACCACAGGGAAAACACTGAAGCTTTCTTT. As protein: CASSHHRENTEAFF.

The CDR3 here is CASSYGRGIGPQHF. CDR3 coding DNA: TGTGCCAGCAGCTACGGCAGGGGGATTGGGCCCCAGCATTTT. The V call is TRBV5-6, the J call TRBJ1-5, with TRBD1 identical over 7 bases. The V gene's germline CDR1 is SGHDT and CDR2 YYEEEE. The CDR3 sequence is 14 residues long. V lost 3 bases to trimming and J lost 9 bases; unmatched junction nucleotides: 9.

This chain joins TRBV7-3 and TRBJ2-1; D is ambiguous. The CDR3 is 14 residues long. The germline CDR1 and CDR2 sequences are SGHTA and FQGTGA. V was trimmed by 2 bases and J by 6 bases, leaving 11 bases between them. The CDR3 sequence is CASSLLGRANEQFF. For the CDR3, the DNA is TGTGCCAGCAGCTTATTGGGTAGGGCCAATGAGCAGTTCTTC. Combining the CDR3 with reference TRBV7-3 and TRBJ2-1 gives the whole variable domain GAGVSQTPSNKVTEKGKYVELRCDPISGHTALYWYRQSLGQGPEFLIYFQGTGAADDSGLPNDRFFAVRPEGSVSTLKIQRTERGDSAVYLCASSLLGRANEQFFGPGTRLTVL.

This clone was seen a single time. The chain uses TRBV28 and TRBJ2-7; D is undetermined. Germline V gives CDR1 MDHEN, CDR2 SYDVKM. The CDR3 contains 13 residues. V lost 3 bases, J lost 2 bases, and 8 bases lay in between. The CDR3 loop is CASSFTPTYEQYF. In DNA, the CDR3 is TGTGCCAGCAGTTTCACTCCCACCTACGAGCAGTACTTC.

Remarks on this clone: The same CDR3 can be traced to other DNA sequences in this sample. The chain links TRBV7-9 to TRBJ1-1, with D possibly being TRBD1 (6 bases). The CDR3 length is 15 residues. Between the trimmed V and J ends, which lost 0 bases and 1 base, there was a span of 9 bases. Germline V lookup: CDR1 SEHNR, CDR2 FQNEAQ (reference sequence). The CDR3 region is CASSLAQGRNTEAFF. In DNA form, the CDR3 reads TGTGCCAGCAGCTTAGCGCAGGGGAGGAACACTGAAGCTTTCTTT.